Listed below are T cell receptor beta chains from one sample, sequenced in a study of blood T cell repertoires in COVID-19. Clones were sequenced by immunoSEQ multiplex PCR, and TCRdb holds only the in-frame ones, with some missing. The table records 150,000 to 190,000 clones, 70% to 90% of them present only once. What was sequenced was peripheral blood. The receptor source for this set is a woman in her 70s with acute or convalescent COVID-19. CDR3s include the opening cysteine and the closing phenylalanine or tryptophan. A D gene is named only where the DNA matches it firmly. Clone size appears in some rows only: once, few, many, or a class for an expanded clone.

V gene	D gene	J gene	clone size	CDR3 protein	CDR3 DNA
TRBV11-2	TRBD1	TRBJ1-1	-	CASSLSMDPGQKAFF	TGTGCCAGCAGCTTGTCCATGGACCCGGGACAGAAAGCTTTCTTT
TRBV9	-	TRBJ2-6	-	CASSVELSGANVLTF	TGTGCCAGCAGCGTAGAACTCTCTGGGGCCAACGTCCTGACTTTC
TRBV19	TRBD1	TRBJ2-7	-	CASSKGQIYEQYF	TGTGCCAGTAGTAAGGGACAGATCTACGAGCAGTACTTC
TRBV2	-	TRBJ1-3	-	CASSEQELFGNTIYF	TGTGCCAGCAGTGAACAGGAATTATTTGGAAACACCATATATTTT
TRBV12-3/TRBV12-4	-	TRBJ1-1	-	CASTGFGTEAFF	TGTGCCAGCACAGGGTTTGGGACTGAAGCTTTCTTT
TRBV19	TRBD1	TRBJ1-2	few	CASSISGGLDYGYTF	TGTGCCAGTAGTATATCAGGGGGGCTGGACTATGGCTACACCTTC
TRBV6-2/TRBV6-3	TRBD2	TRBJ2-1	-	CASSYGSGVYNEQFF	TGTGCCAGCAGTTATGGTAGCGGGGTCTACAATGAGCAGTTCTTC
TRBV10-3	TRBD2	TRBJ2-3	once	CAISDVRLASGTDTQYF	TGTGCCATCAGTGACGTAAGACTAGCGTCGGGCACAGATACGCAGTATTTT
TRBV30	-	TRBJ1-1	-	CAWTGDTNTEAFF	TGTGCCTGGACTGGAGATACGAACACTGAAGCTTTCTTT
TRBV28	-	TRBJ1-1	-	CASSLWADSGTEAFF	TGTGCCAGCAGTTTATGGGCGGACTCCGGCACTGAAGCTTTCTTT
TRBV2	TRBD1	TRBJ1-4	-	CASRNDRVWAEKLFF	TGTGCCAGCAGGAACGACAGGGTTTGGGCTGAAAAACTGTTTTTT
TRBV5-8	TRBD1	TRBJ1-2	-	CASSRDAGGGGYTF	TGTGCCAGCAGCCGGGATGCAGGGGGCGGTGGCTACACCTTC
TRBV10-3	TRBD1	TRBJ1-1	-	CAISDSQGGAEAFF	TGTGCCATCAGTGATTCACAGGGGGGGGCTGAAGCTTTCTTT
TRBV4-3	-	TRBJ2-2	-	CASSQEWRQAKTGELFF	TGCGCCAGCAGCCAAGAATGGAGGCAGGCCAAAACCGGGGAGCTGTTTTTT
TRBV6-2/TRBV6-3	TRBD1	TRBJ1-3	-	CASSPPTGARNTIYF	TGTGCCAGCAGTCCGCCGACAGGGGCAAGAAACACCATATATTTT
TRBV10-1	TRBD1	TRBJ1-6	-	CASSPHLGTGAKGNNSPLHF	TGCGCCAGCAGCCCACATTTGGGGACAGGGGCCAAGGGGAATAATTCACCCCTCCACTTT
TRBV19	TRBD2	TRBJ2-4	-	CASSIWAGDAKNIQYF	TGTGCCAGTAGTATCTGGGCGGGGGATGCCAAAAACATTCAGTACTTC
TRBV2	-	TRBJ1-1	-	CASSEGRRNTEAFF	TGTGCCAGCAGTGAGGGGCGGAGGAACACTGAAGCTTTCTTT
TRBV30	TRBD1	TRBJ1-3	-	CAWSPGTGGNTIYF	TGTGCCTGGAGTCCGGGGACAGGTGGAAACACCATATATTTT
TRBV27	-	TRBJ1-6	-	CASSLAQGRHNSPLHF	TGTGCCAGCAGTTTAGCTCAGGGCCGCCATAATTCACCCCTCCACTTT
TRBV15	TRBD2	TRBJ2-4	-	CATSTTSGGAYIQYF	TGTGCCACCAGCACCACTAGCGGGGGGGCATACATTCAGTACTTC
TRBV18	TRBD1	TRBJ1-2	-	CAAGAGTGLNYGYTF	TGTGCCGCCGGAGCCGGGACAGGGTTGAACTATGGCTACACCTTC
TRBV7-8	-	TRBJ1-1	-	CASSLSAPRGNTEAFF	TGTGCCAGCAGCTTAAGTGCCCCCAGAGGGAACACTGAAGCTTTCTTT
TRBV18	TRBD1	TRBJ2-2	-	CASDDRGNTGELFF	TGTGCCAGCGACGACAGGGGGAATACCGGGGAGCTGTTTTTT
TRBV5-4	-	TRBJ1-5	once	CASSLDGDQPQHF	TGTGCCAGCAGCTTAGACGGAGATCAGCCCCAGCATTTT
TRBV6-1	-	TRBJ1-4	-	CASSESGGLEEKLFF	TGTGCCAGCAGTGAATCTGGGGGGTTGGAGGAAAAACTGTTTTTT
TRBV27	-	TRBJ1-2	-	CASSLTASNYGYTF	TGTGCCAGCAGTCTGACAGCGTCTAACTATGGCTACACCTTC
TRBV5-1	-	TRBJ2-5	-	CASRRSIQETQYF	TGCGCCAGCCGGAGATCCATCCAAGAGACCCAGTACTTC
TRBV18	-	TRBJ1-3	-	CASSPIRDSTSGNTIYF	TGTGCCAGCTCACCAATTCGGGACTCCACCTCTGGAAACACCATATATTTT
TRBV13	TRBD1	TRBJ2-7	-	CASSGDSNYEQYF	TGTGCCAGCAGCGGGGACAGTAACTACGAGCAGTACTTC
TRBV10-2	TRBD2	TRBJ2-7	-	CASSEGLANYEQYF	TGCGCCAGCAGTGAGGGACTAGCGAATTACGAGCAGTACTTC
TRBV6-5	-	TRBJ1-2	-	CASRPGQNYGYTF	TGTGCCAGCCGCCCCGGACAGAACTATGGCTACACCTTC
TRBV19	TRBD1	TRBJ2-7	-	CASSRDSTGAREQYF	TGTGCCAGTAGTAGAGACTCGACAGGGGCCCGCGAGCAGTACTTC
TRBV9	TRBD1	TRBJ2-3	-	CASSARGGGTDTQYF	TGTGCCAGCAGCGCCCGAGGGGGCGGCACAGATACGCAGTATTTT
TRBV3-1/TRBV3-2	TRBD1	TRBJ1-6	-	CASSPSQGLGSHNSPLHF	TGTGCCAGCAGCCCGTCACAGGGGCTCGGCTCTCATAATTCACCCCTCCACTTT
TRBV30	TRBD2	TRBJ2-7	-	CAWSRGLAGGYYEQYF	TGTGCCTGGAGTCGTGGACTAGCGGGGGGTTACTACGAGCAGTACTTC
TRBV18	TRBD1	TRBJ1-3	-	CASSPRDRGLSSGNTIYF	TGTGCCAGCTCACCACGGGACAGGGGGCTATCCTCTGGAAACACCATATATTTT
TRBV9	TRBD1	TRBJ1-2	once	CASSVDQGANGYTF	TGTGCCAGCAGCGTAGATCAGGGGGCGAATGGCTACACCTTC